This paragraph covers one TCR beta chain sequence. Antigen: not known. This entry is derived from a study of T cell responses to AZD1222 COVID-19 vaccine. The CDR3 is made up of 13 amino acids. CDR1 and CDR2 (germline): MNHNS, SASEGT. The V end lost 2 bases, the J end lost 7 bases, and 12 bases lay between the germline ends. The study, taken as a whole, reports: The donor group comprised mostly white British people and more females; the analysis possibly underestimated clonal diversity.

Libraries were prepared by immunoSEQ multiplex PCR; TCRdb keeps only in-frame clonotypes and omits some of them. This repertoire shows about 130,000 clones, 85% to 90% found once; its top ten account for about 4.4%. The rearrangement joins TRBV6-1 to TRBJ2-7; D is ambiguous. The sequence was obtained from an adult who received the AZD1222 COVID-19 vaccine. This sample comprised peripheral blood, obtained 28 days after the second AZD1222 dose. CDR3: CASSEPTKGEQYF. Here the CDR3 DNA reads TGTGCCAGCAGTGAACCCACCAAAGGAGAGCAGTACTTC.